This T cell receptor (beta chain) was observed in a study of shared clonotypes between healthy human individuals. All donors were healthy HIV-negative adults lacking recent acute infections or vaccinations. Study-level results: Of the naive CD4 clonotypes, approximately 5% were shared across a handful of donors. It was the non-shared clonotypes that had lower generation probabilities than clonotypes shared by all four donors.

A deep-level run was used for the assay. Produced via immunoSEQ multiplex PCR; TCRdb's table is partial and in-frame only. The table lists some 2.4 million clones, 93% of them singletons, with 0.36% in the top ten. Note on this clone: Antigen: not known.

The germline V gene encodes CDR1 LGHNA and CDR2 YNFKEQ. Trimming at V came to 4 bases and at J to 1 base, leaving 4 bases not matched to a gene. The CDR3 length is 16 residues. Sequencing was performed on naive CD4+ T cells from PBMCs. As for subset: CD45RA+ positively selected. The receptor was derived from a man aged 18 to 30 in good health. Some clones in this sample may be carry-over from other donors' samples. The V gene is TRBV4-2, the J gene TRBJ2-3; 11 nucleotides align to TRBD2. The CDR3 DNA reads TGTGCCAGCAGCCCGCGGGGACTAGCGGGCACAGATACGCAGTATTTT. Amino acid sequence: CASSPRGLAGTDTQYF.